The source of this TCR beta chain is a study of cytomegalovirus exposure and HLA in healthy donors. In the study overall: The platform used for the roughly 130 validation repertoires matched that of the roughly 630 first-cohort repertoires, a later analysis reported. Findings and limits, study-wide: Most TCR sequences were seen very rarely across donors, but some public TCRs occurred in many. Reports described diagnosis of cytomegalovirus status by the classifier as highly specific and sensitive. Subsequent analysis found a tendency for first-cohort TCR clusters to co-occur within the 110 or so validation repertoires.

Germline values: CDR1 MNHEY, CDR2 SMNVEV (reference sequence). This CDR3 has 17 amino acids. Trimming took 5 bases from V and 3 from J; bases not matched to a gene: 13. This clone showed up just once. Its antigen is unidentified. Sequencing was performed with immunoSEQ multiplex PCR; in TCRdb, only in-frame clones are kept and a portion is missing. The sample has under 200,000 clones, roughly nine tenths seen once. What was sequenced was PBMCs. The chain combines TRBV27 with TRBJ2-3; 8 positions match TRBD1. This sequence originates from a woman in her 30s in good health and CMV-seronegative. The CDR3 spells CASSLSLFRGQTDTQYF. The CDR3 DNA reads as TGTGCCAGCAGTCTCTCCCTCTTCAGGGGGCAAACAGATACGCAGTATTTT.